Listed here are 27 T cell receptor beta chains from one sample, sequenced in a study of T cells after posttransplantation cyclophosphamide. Here immunoSEQ multiplex PCR was the method, and the copy in TCRdb shows in-frame clones only, minus some. Among roughly 4,000 clones listed, 75% to 85% were seen once. A marrow graft followed busulfan-fludarabine conditioning, with cyclophosphamide on days +3 and +4. Sample: PBMCs, taken after allogeneic stem cell transplant with posttransplant cyclophosphamide. The origin of the receptors is a male patient in his 40s who received an allogeneic stem cell transplant from a related donor, was CMV-positive, and had acute and chronic GVHD. Some T cells may be transferred from the graft donor.

The V gene is TRBV2, the J gene TRBJ2-1, with TRBD2 identical over 12 bases. Per the germline V gene, CDR1 is SNHLY and CDR2 is FYNNEI. J lost 8 bases, V lost 6 bases, and 8 bases had no gene match. The CDR3 consists of 15 residues. The DNA of the CDR3 is TGTGCCAGCAGGGGAACTAGCGGGAGGACAGATGAGCAGTTCTTC. Its translation: CASRGTSGRTDEQFF. Full variable domain (rest looked up from reference TRBV2 and TRBJ2-1): EPEVTQTPSHQVTQMGQEVILRCVPISNHLYFYWYRQILGQKVEFLVSFYNNEISEKSEIFDDQFSVERPDGSNFTLKIRSTKLEDSAMYFCASRGTSGRTDEQFFGPGTRLTVL.

The chain is built from TRBV19 and TRBJ2-7; 7 positions agree with TRBD1. The V and J ends lost 3 bases and 5 bases, in that order; junction bases with no gene match: 16. This CDR3 has 17 amino acids. Germline CDR1 reads LNHDA; CDR2 reads SQIVND (reference sequence). The CDR3 coding sequence is TGTGCCAGTAGTATGGCTCTCAGGACAGGCGGTGGGGACGAGCAGTACTTC. It translates to CASSMALRTGGGDEQYF. Variable domain in full (rest from reference TRBV19 and TRBJ2-7): DGGITQSPKYLFRKEGQNVTLSCEQNLNHDAMYWYRQDPGQGLRLIYYSQIVNDFQKGDIAEGYSVSREKKESFPLTVTSAQKNPTAFYLCASSMALRTGGGDEQYFGPGTRLTVT.

This clone was counted once. The rearrangement links TRBV27 to TRBJ2-3; 13 bases are a match to TRBD2. Looked up from germline, CDR1 is MNHEY and CDR2 is SMNVEV (reference sequence). Trimming removed 2 bases from V and 6 bases from J; junction bases left unmatched: 2. This CDR3 is built from 15 residues. CDR3 residues: CASSLLTSGRDTQYF. DNA of the CDR3: TGTGCCAGCAGTTTACTGACTAGCGGGAGGGATACGCAGTATTTT.

On this clone itself: At the DNA level, this CDR3 is encoded by other sequences in the same sample as well. The chain carries TRBV7-9 and TRBJ2-1; possible D gene TRBD1, 7 bases. Per germline, CDR1 SEHNR and CDR2 FQNEAQ (reference sequence). CDR3 length equals 16 residues. V lost 5 bases and J lost 4, with 18 bases in between. CDR3 region: CASSPQGGARYNEQFF. CDR3 DNA: TGTGCCAGCAGCCCGCAGGGGGGAGCAAGGTACAATGAGCAGTTCTTC.

The CDR3 DNA sequence: TGTGCCAGTAGTGGTAGGCAGGGCTGGGGCACAGATACGCAGTATTTT. This codes for CASSGRQGWGTDTQYF. V usage is TRBV19 and J usage is TRBJ2-3; maybe TRBD1 (5 bases). V lost 5 bases, J lost 1 base, and 16 bases lay in between. CDR1 and CDR2 from the germline V gene are LNHDA and SQIVND (reference sequence). This CDR3 has 16 amino acids.

The gene calls are TRBV19 and TRBJ2-5; 7 bases fit TRBD2. The V gene's germline CDR1 is LNHDA and CDR2 SQIVND (reference sequence). The CDR3 has 15 amino acids. With V trimmed by 5 bases and J by 0 bases, 6 bases remained unmatched. In nucleotides, the CDR3 is TGTGCCAGTAGTTCGGGAGGAGGACACCAAGAGACCCAGTACTTC. Its translation: CASSSGGGHQETQYF.

The J gene is TRBJ2-2, the V gene TRBV5-1; 7 nucleotides match TRBD2. V lost 0 bases, J lost 5 bases, and 1 base stayed unmatched. Looked up from germline, CDR1 is SGHRS and CDR2 is YFSETQ. The CDR3 contains 14 residues. The CDR3 reads CASSLAGGTGELFF. The CDR3 DNA reads as TGCGCCAGCAGCTTGGCCGGGGGGACCGGGGAGCTGTTTTTT.

This clone has only one observation. The V gene is TRBV19, the J gene TRBJ2-1; maybe TRBD2 (6 bases). V was pared by 8 bases and J by 2 bases, with 19 bases between. Germline V lookup: CDR1 LNHDA, CDR2 SQIVND (reference sequence). The CDR3 contains 16 residues. The CDR3 nucleotides read TGTGCCAGTTCATGGATGGGCGGGACCACCTACAATGAGCAGTTCTTC. This encodes CASSWMGGTTYNEQFF.

This clone was counted between two and nine times. The genes are TRBV30 and TRBJ2-5; TRBD2 aligns across 7 bases. V trimming: 2 bases; J trimming: 2 bases; junction bases outside the gene matches: 2. CDR1 is GTSNPN, CDR2 SVGIG, per germline (reference sequence). The CDR3 has 13 residues. CDR3 coding DNA: TGTGCCTGGAGTATGCGGGAGCAAGAGACCCAGTACTTC. Translation: CAWSMREQETQYF.

This clone was counted a few times. CDR3 bases: TGTGCTAGTGGACCCACTAGCGGGCCGTCCTACAATGAGCAGTTCTTC. It specifies CASGPTSGPSYNEQFF. This chain joins TRBV12-5 and TRBJ2-1; 9 bases align to TRBD2. Unmatched junction bases numbered 7, after V lost 6 bases and J lost 1 base. CDR1 LGHNT and CDR2 FRNRAP come from the germline V gene. This CDR3 has 16 residues.

This clone ranks as medium-sized (0.01 to 0.1%). This chain links TRBV6-4 with TRBJ2-1, with D possibly being TRBD2 (5 bases). The CDR3 has 13 amino acids. Trimming shortened V by 4 bases and J by 9 bases, and 13 bases separated the two germline ends. Germline lookup yields CDR1 MRHNA and CDR2 SNTAGT. CDR3 region: CASSAEGAGEQFF. CDR3 nucleotide sequence: TGTGCCAGCAGTGCCGAGGGCGCGGGTGAGCAGTTCTTC.

The chain couples TRBV7-6 to TRBJ2-3; 14 bases fit TRBD2. CDR1 is SGHVS, CDR2 FNYEAQ, per germline. The CDR3 contains 18 residues. The junction had 7 bases not matched to a gene; V was cut back by 5 bases and J by 0 bases. The CDR3 loop reads CASSPGLAGGLSTDTQYF. CDR3 nucleotide sequence: TGTGCCAGCAGCCCAGGACTAGCGGGAGGCCTAAGCACAGATACGCAGTATTTT. Using reference TRBV7-6 and TRBJ2-3 for the parts outside the CDR3, the full variable domain is GAGVSQSPRYKVTKRGQDVALRCDPISGHVSLYWYRQALGQGPEFLTYFNYEAQQDKSGLPNDRFSAERPEGSISTLTIQRTEQRDSAMYRCASSPGLAGGLSTDTQYFGPGTRLTVL.

This chain links TRBV19 with TRBJ1-2, with TRBD1 identical over 7 bases. The CDR3 has 15 residues. Germline CDR1 is LNHDA and CDR2 is SQIVND (reference sequence). V trimming: 3 bases; J trimming: 1 base; junction bases outside the gene matches: 5. As DNA, the CDR3 is TGTGCCAGTAGTATCCGGGACAGACTTAACTATGGCTACACCTTC. Translating it yields CASSIRDRLNYGYTF.

The chain couples TRBV9 to TRBJ2-1, with 10 bases matching TRBD2. Looked up from germline, CDR1 is SGDLS and CDR2 is YYNGEE. V was clipped by 2 bases and J by 0 bases; unmatched bases: 5. The CDR3 contains 17 residues. As DNA, the CDR3 is TGTGCCAGCAGCGTTTCGGGACTAGCGCCCTCCTACAATGAGCAGTTCTTC. It translates to CASSVSGLAPSYNEQFF.

The chain has TRBV7-9 and TRBJ2-1, with D possibly matching TRBD2 (5 bases). The CDR3 extends over 13 amino acids. V shed 5 bases and J shed 6 bases, with 11 bases lying between them. The V gene's germline CDR1 is SEHNR and CDR2 FQNEAQ (reference sequence). This chain's CDR3 is CASSRGGFNEQFF. In nucleotides, the CDR3 is TGTGCCAGCAGCCGAGGAGGCTTCAATGAGCAGTTCTTC.

This sequence joins TRBV19 and TRBJ1-1, with TRBD1 as a possible D gene (6 bases). This CDR3 has 14 residues. V lost 0 bases to trimming and J lost 1 base, with 6 bases between them. Germline lookup yields CDR1 LNHDA and CDR2 SQIVND (reference sequence). Here the CDR3 reads CASSIDRGNTEAFF. In nucleotides, the CDR3 is TGTGCCAGTAGTATAGACAGGGGGAACACTGAAGCTTTCTTT.

This chain uses TRBV27 with TRBJ2-5, with no clear D. Trimming took 3 bases from V and 3 from J, leaving 8 bases between them. The germline gives CDR1 MNHEY, CDR2 SMNVEV (reference sequence). The CDR3 is 13 amino acids. The CDR3, as DNA: TGTGCCAGCAGTTTCCGGTACGAAGAGACCCAGTACTTC. Amino acids: CASSFRYEETQYF.

The chain has TRBV19 and TRBJ2-7, with 13 nucleotides matching TRBD2. The V gene's germline CDR1 is LNHDA and CDR2 SQIVND (reference sequence). The CDR3 extends over 15 amino acids. V shed 4 bases and J 4 bases; nucleotides not matched to a gene: 4. The CDR3 coding sequence is TGTGCCAGTAGTAATCCGGGACTAGCGGGATACGAGCAGTACTTC. Amino acid sequence: CASSNPGLAGYEQYF.

This chain uses TRBV7-2 with TRBJ1-2; D is unresolved. V lost 3 bases and J lost 3, with 8 bases in between. Germline loops: CDR1 SGHTA, CDR2 FQGNSA. This CDR3 has 13 amino acids. The CDR3 DNA reads TGTGCCAGCAGCTTTGGGAGGGACTATGGCTACACCTTC. Translation gives CASSFGRDYGYTF.

The rearrangement uses TRBV15 and TRBJ2-1; TRBD2 agrees at 11 bases. Trimming removed 5 bases from V and 5 bases from J; junction bases left unmatched: 5. This CDR3 region has 15 residues. CDR1 LNHNV and CDR2 YYDKDF come from the germline V gene (reference sequence). CDR3 coding DNA: TGTGCCACCAGCCAGACTAGCGGGGCCCACAATGAGCAGTTCTTC. This gives the protein CATSQTSGAHNEQFF.

This sequence joins TRBV6-1 and TRBJ2-6; TRBD1 agrees at 7 bases. CDR3 length equals 15 residues. V lost 5 bases and J lost 2; bases outside the gene matches: 3. The germline V gene encodes CDR1 MNHNS and CDR2 SASEGT. The DNA for the CDR3 is TGTGCCAGCAGTCCGACAGGGCCTGGGGCCAACGTCCTGACTTTC. Its protein product is CASSPTGPGANVLTF.

This clone appeared a few times. One end of the junction fails to match germline, which may point to a read error. The chain links TRBV6-4 to TRBJ2-5; D call uncertain. The CDR3 totals 17 residues. Per germline, CDR1 MRHNA and CDR2 SNTAGT. Here the CDR3 reads CASSYSLDPESWETQYF. For the CDR3, the DNA is TGTGCCAGCAGTTACTCCCTCGACCCGGAGAGCTGGGAGACCCAGTACTTC.

The table lists this clone with a few counts. The chain uses TRBV6-6 and TRBJ1-5; 8 bases are a match to TRBD1. The length of the CDR3 is 15 residues. The ends lost 4 bases at V and 3 bases at J; junction bases unmatched: 5. The germline V gene has CDR1 MNHNY and CDR2 SVGAGI (reference sequence). For the CDR3, the DNA is TGTGCCAGCAGTTCGAGGACAGGGAACAATCAGCCCCAGCATTTT. Translation gives CASSSRTGNNQPQHF.

This clone appeared a single time. The rearrangement joins TRBV19 to TRBJ1-3; D gene unclear. Trimming shortened V by 8 bases and J by 0 bases, and 2 bases separated the two germline ends. Germline CDR1 LNHDA, CDR2 SQIVND (reference sequence). The length of the CDR3 is 11 residues. CDR3 amino acids: CASRSGNTIYF. The CDR3 DNA reads as TGTGCCAGTCGCTCTGGAAACACCATATATTTT.

This clone is a singleton in its sample. This chain joins TRBV9 and TRBJ2-5, with 10 bases identical to TRBD2. Germline V CDR1 and CDR2: SGDLS, YYNGEE. After removal of 0 bases from V and 5 bases from J, the junction contained 4 bases not matched to a gene. This CDR3 comprises 15 residues. This CDR3 reads CASSVGGTSEETQYF. The CDR3 coding sequence is TGTGCCAGCAGCGTAGGCGGGACTAGCGAGGAGACCCAGTACTTC.

The V call is TRBV28, the J call TRBJ2-2; no clear D. This CDR3 region has 14 residues. The germline V and J ends were trimmed by 6 bases and 3 bases, with 11 bases remaining between them. Germline V CDR1 and CDR2: MDHEN, SYDVKM. The CDR3 here is CASSQYTYTGELFF. The CDR3 DNA follows: TGTGCCAGCAGCCAGTACACCTACACCGGGGAGCTGTTTTTT.

V is TRBV5-1 and J is TRBJ2-3, with TRBD2 identical over 13 bases. Trimming at V came to 1 base and at J to 2 bases, leaving 4 bases not matched to a gene. The CDR3 spans 17 residues. Germline CDR1 and CDR2: SGHRS and YFSETQ. The CDR3 nucleotides are TGCGCCAGCAGCTTGCGGACTAGCGGGAGATCCACAGATACGCAGTATTTT. Protein sequence: CASSLRTSGRSTDTQYF. The whole variable domain, remainder taken from reference TRBV5-1 and TRBJ2-3, is KAGVTQTPRYLIKTRGQQVTLSCSPISGHRSVSWYQQTPGQGLQFLFEYFSETQRNKGNFPGRFSGRQFSNSRSEMNVSTLELGDSALYLCASSLRTSGRSTDTQYFGPGTRLTVL.